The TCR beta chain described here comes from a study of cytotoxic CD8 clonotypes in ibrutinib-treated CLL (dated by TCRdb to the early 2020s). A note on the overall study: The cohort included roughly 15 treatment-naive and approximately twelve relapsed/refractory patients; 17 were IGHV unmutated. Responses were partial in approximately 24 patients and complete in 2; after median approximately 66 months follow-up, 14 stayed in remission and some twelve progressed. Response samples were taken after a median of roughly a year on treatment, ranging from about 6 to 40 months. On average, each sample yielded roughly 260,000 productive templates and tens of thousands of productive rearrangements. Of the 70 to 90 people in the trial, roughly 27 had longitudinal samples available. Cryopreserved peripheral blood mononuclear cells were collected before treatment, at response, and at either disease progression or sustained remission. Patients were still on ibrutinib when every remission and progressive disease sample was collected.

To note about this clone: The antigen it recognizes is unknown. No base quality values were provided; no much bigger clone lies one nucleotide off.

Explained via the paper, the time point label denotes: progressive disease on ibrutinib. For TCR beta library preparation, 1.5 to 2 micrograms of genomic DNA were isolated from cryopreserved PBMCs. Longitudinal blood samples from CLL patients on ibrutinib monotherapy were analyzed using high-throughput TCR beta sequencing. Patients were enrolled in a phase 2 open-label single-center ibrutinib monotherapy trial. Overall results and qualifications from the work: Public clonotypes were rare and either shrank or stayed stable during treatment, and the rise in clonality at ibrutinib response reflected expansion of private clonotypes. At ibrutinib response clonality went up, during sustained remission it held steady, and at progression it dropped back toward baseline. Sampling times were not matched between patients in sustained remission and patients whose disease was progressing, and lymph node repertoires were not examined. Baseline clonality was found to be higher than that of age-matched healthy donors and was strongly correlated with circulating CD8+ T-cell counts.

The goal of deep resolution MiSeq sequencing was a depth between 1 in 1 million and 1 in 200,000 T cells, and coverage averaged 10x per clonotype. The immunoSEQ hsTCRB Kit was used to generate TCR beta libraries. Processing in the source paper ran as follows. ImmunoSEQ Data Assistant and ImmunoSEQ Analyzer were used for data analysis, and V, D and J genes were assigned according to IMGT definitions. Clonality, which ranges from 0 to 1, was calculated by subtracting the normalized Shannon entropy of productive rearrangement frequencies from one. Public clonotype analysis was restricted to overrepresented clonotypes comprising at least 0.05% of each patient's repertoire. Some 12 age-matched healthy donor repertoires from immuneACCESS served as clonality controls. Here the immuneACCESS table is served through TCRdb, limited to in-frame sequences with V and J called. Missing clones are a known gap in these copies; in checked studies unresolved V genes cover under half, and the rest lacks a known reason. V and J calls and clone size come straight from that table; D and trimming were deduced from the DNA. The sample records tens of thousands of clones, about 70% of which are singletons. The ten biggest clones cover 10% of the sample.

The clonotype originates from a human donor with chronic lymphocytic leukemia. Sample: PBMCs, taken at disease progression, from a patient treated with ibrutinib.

The nucleotides read TGTGCCAGCAGCCATACGACAGGGGGTTACGAGCAGTACTTC. It specifies CASSHTTGGYEQYF. The sequence is built from TRBV14 and TRBJ2-7; a stretch of 9 junction bases matches TRBD1. The germline V gene provides CDR1 SGHDN and CDR2 FVKESK. The CDR3, from cysteine to phenylalanine, totals 14 residues. Of the read, only the CDR3 DNA is kept; its 42 bases are in frame from base 1. V ends up 3 bases short and J 4 bases short, with an unmatched junction base count of 4.